The rows below give T cell receptor beta chains drawn from one sample of a study of beta chain features in type 1 diabetes. Produced via immunoSEQ multiplex PCR; TCRdb's table is partial and in-frame only. The repertoire consists of roughly 300,000 clones, with approximately 15% occurring once and the leading ten covering 0.017%. Sample: naive CD4+ T cells from blood. The receptor source for this set is a man under 40 with type 1 diabetes. Each CDR3 is given with its conserved first and last residue. Fields, in order: CDR3 DNA, CDR3 protein, clone size, V gene, J gene, D gene, CDR3 length. D genes are given only for firm matches. Some rows mark clone size as missing; the rest say once, few, many or name a class of expanded clone.

CDR3 DNA: TGTGCCAGCAGCCTCCTTTCCGGGACTAGCGGGACCTACGAGCAGTACTTC
CDR3 protein: CASSLLSGTSGTYEQYF
clone size: few
V gene: TRBV4-2
J gene: TRBJ2-7
D gene: TRBD2
CDR3 length: 17

CDR3 DNA: TGCGCCAGCCAACTAGCGGGATCCTACGAGCAGTACTTC
CDR3 protein: CASQLAGSYEQYF
clone size: few
V gene: TRBV5-1
J gene: TRBJ2-7
D gene: TRBD2
CDR3 length: 13

CDR3 DNA: TGTGCCAGCAGTCTCCTGACAGAAGGGATCTCCTACGAGCAGTACTTC
CDR3 protein: CASSLLTEGISYEQYF
clone size: NA
V gene: TRBV28
J gene: TRBJ2-7
D gene: NA
CDR3 length: 16

CDR3 DNA: TGTGCCAGCAGTGCAGGGGCAGACTACAATGAGCAGTTCTTC
CDR3 protein: CASSAGADYNEQFF
clone size: NA
V gene: TRBV28
J gene: TRBJ2-1
D gene: NA
CDR3 length: 14

CDR3 DNA: TGTGCCAGCGGACCCGGGACTAGCGGGACGATCACCGGGGAGCTGTTTTTT
CDR3 protein: CASGPGTSGTITGELFF
clone size: few
V gene: TRBV5-4
J gene: TRBJ2-2
D gene: TRBD2
CDR3 length: 17

CDR3 DNA: TGTGCCAGCAGCCCACGGACAGCCCATGAGCAGTTCTTC
CDR3 protein: CASSPRTAHEQFF
clone size: NA
V gene: TRBV7-2
J gene: TRBJ2-1
D gene: NA
CDR3 length: 13

CDR3 DNA: TGTGCCAGCAGCTCGACTGTCACCTACGAGCAGTACTTC
CDR3 protein: CASSSTVTYEQYF
clone size: few
V gene: TRBV13
J gene: TRBJ2-7
D gene: NA
CDR3 length: 13

CDR3 DNA: TGTGCCAGCAGCCCCCTTACTAGCGGAAGAGAGCAGTTCTTC
CDR3 protein: CASSPLTSGREQFF
clone size: NA
V gene: TRBV14
J gene: TRBJ2-1
D gene: TRBD2
CDR3 length: 14

CDR3 DNA: TGCGCCAGCAGCTTGAATACAGGGGTGACCCAGTACTTC
CDR3 protein: CASSLNTGVTQYF
clone size: few
V gene: TRBV5-1
J gene: TRBJ2-5
D gene: TRBD1
CDR3 length: 13

CDR3 DNA: TGTGCCAGCAGCTCCAGGTTATCCTACGAGCAGTACTTC
CDR3 protein: CASSSRLSYEQYF
clone size: few
V gene: TRBV7-9
J gene: TRBJ2-7
D gene: NA
CDR3 length: 13

CDR3 DNA: TGTGCCAGCAGTCTAGGGGACATCCCCGAGCAGTACTTC
CDR3 protein: CASSLGDIPEQYF
clone size: NA
V gene: TRBV28
J gene: TRBJ2-7
D gene: NA
CDR3 length: 13

CDR3 DNA: TGTGCCAGCTACGTGACAGGGTCAAATCAGCCCCAGCATTTT
CDR3 protein: CASYVTGSNQPQHF
clone size: few
V gene: TRBV19
J gene: TRBJ1-5
D gene: TRBD1
CDR3 length: 14

CDR3 DNA: TGTGCCAGCAGCTACCAGACTAGCTCTGACACAGATACGCAGTATTTT
CDR3 protein: CASSYQTSSDTDTQYF
clone size: few
V gene: TRBV7-2
J gene: TRBJ2-3
D gene: TRBD2
CDR3 length: 16

CDR3 DNA: TGTGCCACCGGCCTAGTCTGGGACAGCTACATTTCCTACGAGCAGTACTTC
CDR3 protein: CATGLVWDSYISYEQYF
clone size: few
V gene: TRBV28
J gene: TRBJ2-7
D gene: TRBD1
CDR3 length: 17

CDR3 DNA: TGCAGCGTGCTGACAGGGGGCAATCAGCCCCAGCATTTT
CDR3 protein: CSVLTGGNQPQHF
clone size: NA
V gene: TRBV29-1
J gene: TRBJ1-5
D gene: TRBD1
CDR3 length: 13

CDR3 DNA: TGTGCCACCAGCAGAGATCTGGCGGGAGAGCGTGAGCAGTTCTTC
CDR3 protein: CATSRDLAGEREQFF
clone size: few
V gene: TRBV15
J gene: TRBJ2-1
D gene: TRBD2
CDR3 length: 15

CDR3 DNA: TGTGCCAGCAGTCCCCGACGGCGGTACTACGAGCAGTACTTC
CDR3 protein: CASSPRRRYYEQYF
clone size: few
V gene: TRBV27
J gene: TRBJ2-7
D gene: NA
CDR3 length: 14

CDR3 DNA: TGCAGTGCTAGAGATCAATATACGCAGTATTTT
CDR3 protein: CSARDQYTQYF
clone size: NA
V gene: TRBV20-1
J gene: TRBJ2-3
D gene: NA
CDR3 length: 11

CDR3 DNA: TGTGCCAGCAGCCTGACTCACAACACCGGGGAGCTGTTTTTT
CDR3 protein: CASSLTHNTGELFF
clone size: few
V gene: TRBV5-4
J gene: TRBJ2-2
D gene: NA
CDR3 length: 14

CDR3 DNA: TGCAGCGCTGGGGGTGGGGGGGAGAGGAGAGGTGAGCAGTTCTTC
CDR3 protein: CSAGGGGERRGEQFF
clone size: few
V gene: TRBV29-1
J gene: TRBJ2-1
D gene: TRBD2
CDR3 length: 15

CDR3 DNA: TGTGCCAGCAGTCAAATAGCGGGAGGGCCAGAGACCCAGTACTTC
CDR3 protein: CASSQIAGGPETQYF
clone size: few
V gene: TRBV2
J gene: TRBJ2-5
D gene: TRBD2
CDR3 length: 15

CDR3 DNA: TGTGCCAGCAGTTACCTCCCTAACTATGGCTACACCTTC
CDR3 protein: CASSYLPNYGYTF
clone size: few
V gene: TRBV6-5
J gene: TRBJ1-2
D gene: NA
CDR3 length: 13

CDR3 DNA: TGTGCCAGCACGGGACTAGCGGGATTCAATGAGCAGTTCTTC
CDR3 protein: CASTGLAGFNEQFF
clone size: few
V gene: TRBV27
J gene: TRBJ2-1
D gene: TRBD2
CDR3 length: 14

CDR3 DNA: TGTGCCAGCAGCAAAGGACAGACACTTAATCAGCCCCAGCATTTT
CDR3 protein: CASSKGQTLNQPQHF
clone size: NA
V gene: TRBV9
J gene: TRBJ1-5
D gene: NA
CDR3 length: 15

CDR3 DNA: TGTGCCAGTACCCCCCGGGGGAGCTCCTACGAGCAGTACTTC
CDR3 protein: CASTPRGSSYEQYF
clone size: few
V gene: TRBV19
J gene: TRBJ2-7
D gene: NA
CDR3 length: 14

CDR3 DNA: TGTGCCAGCAGCCAAACGTCTAGCGGGGGCTACAATGAGCAGTTCTTC
CDR3 protein: CASSQTSSGGYNEQFF
clone size: few
V gene: TRBV4-2
J gene: TRBJ2-1
D gene: TRBD2
CDR3 length: 16

CDR3 DNA: TGTGCCAGCGCGGCCAGCGGAGACCAAGAGACCCAGTACTTC
CDR3 protein: CASAASGDQETQYF
clone size: few
V gene: TRBV4-2
J gene: TRBJ2-5
D gene: NA
CDR3 length: 14

CDR3 DNA: TGTGCCAGCAGCTTCCTCCTCGACAGGGTGCAGTACTTC
CDR3 protein: CASSFLLDRVQYF
clone size: NA
V gene: TRBV6-6
J gene: TRBJ2-7
D gene: TRBD1
CDR3 length: 13

CDR3 DNA: TGTGCCAGCAGCGTGGGGGGAGTGGAGACCCAGTACTTC
CDR3 protein: CASSVGGVETQYF
clone size: few
V gene: TRBV6-1
J gene: TRBJ2-5
D gene: NA
CDR3 length: 13

CDR3 DNA: TGTGCCACCAGCAGAGAAAGCGGGAGGGTGCCAGATACGCAGTATTTT
CDR3 protein: CATSRESGRVPDTQYF
clone size: few
V gene: TRBV15
J gene: TRBJ2-3
D gene: TRBD2
CDR3 length: 16

CDR3 DNA: TGTGCCAGCAGCTCCAAATTACAGGGCAATCAGCCCCAGCATTTT
CDR3 protein: CASSSKLQGNQPQHF
clone size: few
V gene: TRBV5-8
J gene: TRBJ1-5
D gene: NA
CDR3 length: 15

CDR3 DNA: TGTGCCAGCAGCCCGCCGGGACTAGCGGTCTACGAGCAGTACTTC
CDR3 protein: CASSPPGLAVYEQYF
clone size: NA
V gene: TRBV11-2
J gene: TRBJ2-7
D gene: TRBD2
CDR3 length: 15

CDR3 DNA: TGTGCCAGCTCACCAACTAGCGGGAGCCAAGCCGCGGAGCAGTACTTC
CDR3 protein: CASSPTSGSQAAEQYF
clone size: NA
V gene: TRBV18
J gene: TRBJ2-7
D gene: TRBD2
CDR3 length: 16

CDR3 DNA: TGTGCCAGCATGGCGGGAAAGGGCTACGAGCAGTACTTC
CDR3 protein: CASMAGKGYEQYF
clone size: few
V gene: TRBV28
J gene: TRBJ2-7
D gene: NA
CDR3 length: 13

CDR3 DNA: TGTGCCAGCAGGGTCCCTTTGAGCGGGGAGACCCAGTACTTC
CDR3 protein: CASRVPLSGETQYF
clone size: few
V gene: TRBV2
J gene: TRBJ2-5
D gene: NA
CDR3 length: 14

CDR3 DNA: TGTGCCAGCAGTTTCCCAGTGCTGAACACTGAAGCTTTCTTT
CDR3 protein: CASSFPVLNTEAFF
clone size: NA
V gene: TRBV28
J gene: TRBJ1-1
D gene: NA
CDR3 length: 14

CDR3 DNA: TGTGCCAGTAGTATGAGCCGTAGGAGCGCGGAGCAGTACTTC
CDR3 protein: CASSMSRRSAEQYF
clone size: NA
V gene: TRBV19
J gene: TRBJ2-7
D gene: NA
CDR3 length: 14

CDR3 DNA: TGTGCCAGCAGTCCTAGACAGGGATCGGGGAACACTGAAGCTTTCTTT
CDR3 protein: CASSPRQGSGNTEAFF
clone size: NA
V gene: TRBV28
J gene: TRBJ1-1
D gene: TRBD1
CDR3 length: 16

CDR3 DNA: TGCAGCTATCAGGGGGGCCTAGCGGGGTACAATGAGCAGTTCTTC
CDR3 protein: CSYQGGLAGYNEQFF
clone size: NA
V gene: TRBV29-1
J gene: TRBJ2-1
D gene: TRBD2
CDR3 length: 15

CDR3 DNA: TGTGCCAGCAGTGGGGTCGGGACAGACTATGGCTACACCTTC
CDR3 protein: CASSGVGTDYGYTF
clone size: few
V gene: TRBV28
J gene: TRBJ1-2
D gene: TRBD1
CDR3 length: 14

CDR3 DNA: TGTGCCAGCTCACAACGGGTGAGCTCCTACAATGAGCAGTTCTTC
CDR3 protein: CASSQRVSSYNEQFF
clone size: few
V gene: TRBV18
J gene: TRBJ2-1
D gene: NA
CDR3 length: 15

CDR3 DNA: TGTGCCAGCAGCCCCCAGGGACAGACGTACCAAGAGACCCAGTACTTC
CDR3 protein: CASSPQGQTYQETQYF
clone size: NA
V gene: TRBV7-9
J gene: TRBJ2-5
D gene: TRBD1
CDR3 length: 16

CDR3 DNA: TGTGCCAGCAGTGAGCAGGGGAACACTGAAGCTTTCTTT
CDR3 protein: CASSEQGNTEAFF
clone size: few
V gene: TRBV2
J gene: TRBJ1-1
D gene: NA
CDR3 length: 13

CDR3 DNA: TGTGCCAGCAGCCAAGAAGCTGGCGGGAGATCTGAGCAGTTCTTC
CDR3 protein: CASSQEAGGRSEQFF
clone size: NA
V gene: TRBV4-2
J gene: TRBJ2-1
D gene: TRBD2
CDR3 length: 15

CDR3 DNA: TGCGCCAGCACCACCGGGACTAGCAGCCTGTACGAGCAGTACTTC
CDR3 protein: CASTTGTSSLYEQYF
clone size: few
V gene: TRBV5-1
J gene: TRBJ2-7
D gene: TRBD2
CDR3 length: 15